These 25 T cell receptor beta chains were all obtained from the same sample, sequenced in a study of blood T cell repertoires in COVID-19. The method was immunoSEQ multiplex PCR; TCRdb's version includes in-frame clones alone and lacks a portion of them. The sample holds around 110,000 clones; more than 70% are singletons and the top ten take about 5.3%. Sequencing was done on a sample of peripheral blood. These receptors originate from a middle-aged man with active or convalescent COVID-19.

V is TRBV28 and J is TRBJ2-2; 8 nucleotides agree with TRBD1. The CDR3 consists of 14 residues. V was clipped by 5 bases and J by 6 bases; unmatched bases: 5. CDR1 is MDHEN, CDR2 SYDVKM, per germline. The CDR3 here is CASSRRGLSGELFF. The DNA for the CDR3 is TGTGCCAGCAGTCGCAGGGGGCTCTCCGGGGAGCTGTTTTTT.

The rearrangement uses TRBV6-5 and TRBJ2-7; D perhaps matches TRBD2 (5 bases). The CDR3 has 13 amino acids. V lost 6 bases to trimming and J lost 7 bases, with 16 bases between them. CDR1 and CDR2 from the germline V gene are MNHEY and SVGAGI. CDR3 protein: CASRRTGIREQYF. CDR3 DNA: TGTGCCAGCAGGAGGACCGGGATAAGAGAGCAGTACTTC.

The genes are TRBV3-1 (or the pseudogene TRBV3-2) and TRBJ2-7; tentative D call: TRBD2 (6 bases). Germline V gives CDR1 LGHDT, CDR2 YNNKEL (reference sequence). Trimming took off 0 bases at V and 0 bases at J, with 6 bases between the two ends. The CDR3 runs 14 residues. The CDR3 spells CASSQEGGSYEQYF. The CDR3 region has the DNA TGTGCCAGCAGCCAAGAGGGGGGCTCCTACGAGCAGTACTTC.

The chain carries TRBV19 and TRBJ2-1; TRBD1 matches at 9 bases. Trimming took 3 bases from V and 10 from J; bases not matched to a gene: 7. The CDR3 covers 14 residues. Germline V lookup: CDR1 LNHDA, CDR2 SQIVND (reference sequence). CDR3 nucleotide sequence: TGTGCCAGTAGTATGGAACAGGGGGCATACGAGCAGTTCTTC. Translating gives CASSMEQGAYEQFF.

The V and J genes are TRBV7-2 and TRBJ1-6; 7 nucleotides agree with TRBD1. Germline lookup yields CDR1 SGHTA and CDR2 FQGNSA. The CDR3 runs to 14 residues. V lost 2 bases and J lost 10; bases outside the gene matches: 5. The CDR3 loop reads CASSLWDSGSPLHF. The CDR3 DNA reads as TGTGCCAGCAGCTTATGGGACAGCGGATCACCCCTCCACTTT.

The rearrangement links TRBV7-3 to TRBJ2-1, with a tentative D call TRBD2 (6 bases). CDR3 length: 16 amino acids. The germline V and J ends were trimmed by 5 bases and 0 bases, with 14 bases remaining between them. Germline V gene lookup returns CDR1 SGHTA and CDR2 FQGTGA. CDR3 region: CASSPDRDSSYNEQFF. The DNA for the CDR3 is TGTGCCAGCAGCCCCGACCGGGACTCCTCCTACAATGAGCAGTTCTTC.

The rearrangement joins TRBV5-4 to TRBJ2-2; 11 nucleotides align to TRBD1. Trimming removed 4 bases from V and 7 bases from J; junction bases left unmatched: 9. Germline CDR1 SGHNT, CDR2 YYREEE (reference sequence). This CDR3 has 16 amino acids. CDR3 sequence reads: CASSRADRGLGGELFF. The CDR3 DNA sequence: TGTGCCAGCAGCCGTGCGGACAGGGGGCTTGGCGGGGAGCTGTTTTTT. Full variable domain (remainder filled in from reference TRBV5-4 and TRBJ2-2): ETGVTQSPTHLIKTRGQQVTLRCSSQSGHNTVSWYQQALGQGPQFIFQYYREEENGRGNFPPRFSGLQFPNYSSELNVNALELDDSALYLCASSRADRGLGGELFFGEGSRLTVL.

The gene calls are TRBV10-3 and TRBJ2-5; D gene uncertain. The CDR3 is 11 amino acids. Germline CDR1 and CDR2: ENHRY and SYGVKD. V dropped 8 bases and J dropped 2 bases, with 6 bases sitting between them. The CDR3 region has the DNA TGTGCCATCGGTCTACAAGAGACCCAGTACTTC. This encodes CAIGLQETQYF.

The chain carries TRBV18 and TRBJ1-5; D possibly corresponds to TRBD1 (6 bases). V lost 2 bases and J 7 bases, leaving 18 bases between the germline ends. CDR3 length equals 16 residues. CDR1 KGHSH and CDR2 LQKENI come from the germline V gene. The CDR3 DNA reads as TGTGCCAGCTCACCATTGGGGGCAGGGGACGGCCAGCCCCAGCATTTT. It translates to CASSPLGAGDGQPQHF.

This chain connects TRBV7-3 to TRBJ2-3, with TRBD1 matching 9 bases. The trim removed 2 bases at V and 3 bases at J, leaving 21 bases unmatched. Germline V gives CDR1 SGHTA, CDR2 FQGTGA. This CDR3 region has 21 residues. This CDR3 is CASSLSQDEAGTGMGTDTQYF. The CDR3, as DNA: TGTGCCAGCAGCTTATCACAGGACGAAGCCGGGACAGGGATGGGGACAGATACGCAGTATTTT.

This chain joins TRBV29-1 and TRBJ2-1; 7 bases are a match to TRBD2. Losses at the gene ends were 6 bases for V and 1 base for J; bases not matched to a gene: 6. This CDR3 has 14 amino acids. Germline lookup yields CDR1 SQVTM and CDR2 ANQGSEA. DNA of the CDR3: TGCAGCGTGGCAGCGGGAATTTCCTACAATGAGCAGTTCTTC. Translating it yields CSVAAGISYNEQFF.

The chain joins TRBV4-3 to TRBJ2-1; weak D call: TRBD2 (6 bases). V was shortened by 2 bases and J by 3 bases, with 11 bases between the two germline ends. The germline V gene encodes CDR1 LGHNA and CDR2 YSLEER. The CDR3 loop spans 15 amino acids. This CDR3 is CASSQFTSFYNEQFF. In DNA form, the CDR3 reads TGCGCCAGCAGCCAATTTACTAGCTTCTACAATGAGCAGTTCTTC.

The chain joins TRBV5-1 to TRBJ2-3; 10 bases fit TRBD1. Germline loops: CDR1 SGHRS, CDR2 YFSETQ. After removal of 4 bases from V and 6 bases from J, the junction contained 5 bases not matched to a gene. The CDR3 consists of 14 residues. The CDR3: CASSLGQGWDTQYF. CDR3 in DNA: TGCGCCAGCAGCCTGGGACAGGGGTGGGATACGCAGTATTTT.

The chain has TRBV29-1 and TRBJ2-7, with 12 bases lining up with TRBD1. Germline trimming cut 4 bases from V and 4 bases from J; bases unmatched to any gene: 14. The CDR3 spans 17 residues. Looked up from germline, CDR1 is SQVTM and CDR2 is ANQGSEA. This CDR3 reads CSVAGGGTGGNLYEQYF. For the CDR3, the DNA is TGCAGCGTTGCAGGAGGGGGGACAGGGGGCAATCTTTACGAGCAGTACTTC.

This sequence joins TRBV5-4 and TRBJ1-1; 8 bases align to TRBD1. The CDR3 extends over 16 amino acids. The germline V gene encodes CDR1 SGHNT and CDR2 YYREEE (reference sequence). The V gene end was trimmed by 6 bases and the J gene end by 0 bases; junction bases not matched to a gene: 10. CDR3 DNA: TGTGCCAGCACCCCCCGGCAGGGGGCAGTGAACACTGAAGCTTTCTTT. This sequence encodes CASTPRQGAVNTEAFF.

This clone was detected only once. V is TRBV28 and J is TRBJ1-2; 7 nucleotides align to TRBD1. The germline CDR1 and CDR2 sequences are MDHEN and SYDVKM. This CDR3 region has 15 residues. J was trimmed by 1 base and V by 6 bases; bases with no gene match: 8. The CDR3 reads CASSVGQIHNYGYTF. The CDR3, as DNA: TGTGCCAGCAGCGTGGGACAGATTCATAACTATGGCTACACCTTC.

The gene calls are TRBV5-1 and TRBJ2-7; TRBD2 matches 7 bases. Germline CDR1 and CDR2: SGHRS and YFSETQ. J lost 6 bases, V lost 5 bases, and 20 bases had no gene match. This CDR3 has 17 amino acids. The DNA of the CDR3 is TGCGCCAGCAGTCGCCAACGGTTGAGGGAGGGGACTGCCGAGCAGTACTTC. Translating it yields CASSRQRLREGTAEQYF.

The chain employs TRBV12-3 or TRBV12-4 and TRBJ2-3, with 7 bases fitting TRBD2. With V trimmed by 7 bases and J by 8 bases, 9 bases remained unmatched. The CDR3 loop spans 13 amino acids. The DNA for the CDR3 is TGTGCCAGCAAGCGGGACTCCGAGGGTACGCAGTATTTT. Translated: CASKRDSEGTQYF.

This sequence joins TRBV7-9 and TRBJ1-1; a possible D gene is TRBD1 (5 bases). The V end lost 5 bases, the J end lost 2 bases, and 12 bases lay between the germline ends. The CDR3 is 14 amino acids. Germline V lookup: CDR1 SEHNR, CDR2 FQNEAQ (reference sequence). As DNA, the CDR3 is TGTGCCAGCAGCCTCCAAGGGGTTAACACTGAAGCTTTCTTT. This codes for CASSLQGVNTEAFF.

This chain joins TRBV7-6 and TRBJ2-2, with TRBD1 matching over 7 bases. CDR3 length: 14 residues. CDR1 and CDR2 (germline): SGHVS, FNYEAQ. Unmatched junction bases numbered 4, after V lost 4 bases and J lost 5 bases. The DNA of the CDR3 is TGTGCCAGCAGCTCGACACAGGGGACCGGGGAGCTGTTTTTT. Translation gives CASSSTQGTGELFF.

The rearrangement uses TRBV15 and TRBJ2-7; D may be TRBD2 (5 bases). In germline, CDR1 is LNHNV, CDR2 YYDKDF (reference sequence). The CDR3 runs to 15 residues. Trimming took 0 bases from V and 3 from J, leaving 12 bases between them. The CDR3 region is CATSRDAGSVYEQYF. The DNA of the CDR3 is TGTGCCACCAGCAGAGACGCGGGTTCGGTCTACGAGCAGTACTTC.

This chain links TRBV6-5 with TRBJ2-3, with 8 bases matching TRBD1. Germline lookup yields CDR1 MNHEY and CDR2 SVGAGI. The CDR3 has 15 amino acids. The ends lost 4 bases at V and 1 base at J; junction bases unmatched: 4. CDR3 residues: CASSLQGVGTDTQYF. The CDR3 coding sequence is TGTGCCAGCAGTTTACAGGGGGTTGGCACAGATACGCAGTATTTT.

The V and J genes are TRBV18 and TRBJ2-1; 8 nucleotides line up with TRBD2. Germline lookup yields CDR1 KGHSH and CDR2 LQKENI. J gave up 6 bases and V 3 bases, and 7 bases lay outside the gene matches. The CDR3 covers 15 residues. CDR3 protein: CASSPGTSRGNEQFF. CDR3 sequence (DNA): TGTGCCAGCTCACCGGGGACTAGTCGTGGCAATGAGCAGTTCTTC.

This clone has just one count. The chain links TRBV5-5 to TRBJ1-4; TRBD1 agrees at 7 bases. J gave up 15 bases and V 3 bases, and 11 bases lay outside the gene matches. Germline V gene lookup returns CDR1 SGHKS and CDR2 YYEKEE (reference sequence). This CDR3 region has 13 residues. The CDR3 DNA reads as TGTGCCAGCAGCTCTCTGGAACAGGGGAGTTTGTTTTTT. As protein: CASSSLEQGSLFF.

The chain uses TRBV27 and TRBJ2-3; a possible D gene is TRBD2 (7 bases). Germline assignment: CDR1 MNHEY and CDR2 SMNVEV (reference sequence). The length of the CDR3 is 15 residues. Trimming left V 8 bases short and J 1 base short, with 16 bases between. The CDR3 spells CASQWGGERTDTQYF. The CDR3 DNA is TGTGCCAGCCAGTGGGGGGGCGAACGCACAGATACGCAGTATTTT.